Listed here are 7 T cell receptor beta chains from one sample, sequenced in a study of blood T cell repertoires in COVID-19. Libraries were prepared by immunoSEQ multiplex PCR; TCRdb keeps only in-frame clonotypes and omits some of them. Of approximately 250,000 clones in the sample, 88% are singletons; the top ten hold 10%. Sequenced: peripheral blood. These receptor sequences come from an older woman with COVID-19, enrolled during active disease.

The CDR3 here is CASRGQGLGSPLHF. In DNA form, the CDR3 reads TGTGCCAGCCGCGGACAGGGGCTTGGTTCACCCCTCCACTTT. The gene calls are TRBV2 and TRBJ1-6, with TRBD1 matching 9 bases. With V trimmed by 8 bases and J by 9 bases, 8 bases remained unmatched. CDR1 is SNHLY and CDR2 is FYNNEI in the germline V gene. This CDR3 comprises 14 residues.

This clone has only one observation. The chain joins TRBV5-1 to TRBJ2-5; maybe TRBD1 (5 bases). CDR3 size: 14 residues. The germline V and J ends were trimmed by 5 bases and 5 bases, with 16 bases remaining between them. CDR1 is SGHRS and CDR2 is YFSETQ in the germline V gene. In DNA, the CDR3 is TGCGCCAGCAGTTTCCAGGGAATGACCGAGACCCAGTACTTC. It translates to CASSFQGMTETQYF.

The V gene is TRBV28, the J gene TRBJ1-5; maybe TRBD1 (5 bases). The CDR3 spans 16 residues. CDR1 and CDR2 from the germline V gene are MDHEN and SYDVKM. Trimming removed 4 bases at V and 0 bases at J, with 13 bases between. The CDR3 reads CASSSGGLYSNQPQHF. The CDR3 DNA follows: TGTGCCAGCAGTTCCGGGGGTTTGTATAGCAATCAGCCCCAGCATTTT. Full variable domain (outside the CDR3, taken from reference TRBV28 and TRBJ1-5): DVKVTQSSRYLVKRTGEKVFLECVQDMDHENMFWYRQDPGLGLRLIYFSYDVKMKEKGDIPEGYSVSREKKERFSLILESASTNQTSMYLCASSSGGLYSNQPQHFGDGTRLSIL.

The chain couples TRBV5-5 to TRBJ1-2; no firm D call. The V end lost 0 bases, the J end lost 2 bases, and 5 bases lay between the germline ends. The CDR3 totals 13 residues. Germline CDR1 SGHKS, CDR2 YYEKEE (reference sequence). The CDR3 nucleotides read TGTGCCAGCAGCTTGGGCGGAAACTATGGCTACACCTTC. Its translation is CASSLGGNYGYTF.

The chain recombines TRBV15 with TRBJ1-2, with 7 bases fitting TRBD1. V trimming: 0 bases; J trimming: 6 bases; junction bases outside the gene matches: 4. The CDR3 is 14 residues long. The V gene's germline CDR1 is LNHNV and CDR2 YYDKDF (reference sequence). CDR3 region: CATSRDYRGDGYTF. Here the CDR3 DNA reads TGTGCCACCAGCAGAGATTACAGGGGAGATGGCTACACCTTC.

This sequence joins TRBV10-3 and TRBJ2-7; 8 bases agree with TRBD2. J was trimmed by 3 bases and V by 9 bases; bases with no gene match: 7. The CDR3 has 13 amino acids. From germline, CDR1 is ENHRY and CDR2 SYGVKD. CDR3 region: CAISTSEDYEQYF. CDR3 bases: TGTGCCATTTCGACTAGCGAGGACTACGAGCAGTACTTC.

The chain is built from TRBV19 and TRBJ2-1; D is ambiguous. V was clipped by 1 base and J by 0 bases, with 10 bases between them. The CDR3 contains 16 residues. Looked up from germline, CDR1 is LNHDA and CDR2 is SQIVND (reference sequence). The CDR3 protein is CASSIAAHSSYNEQFF. CDR3 DNA sequence: TGTGCCAGTAGTATAGCGGCACACAGCTCCTACAATGAGCAGTTCTTC.